The subject of this entry is one TCR beta chain. As yet, its antigen is unknown. Germline CDR1 reads SQVTM; CDR2 reads ANQGSEA. V gave up 4 bases and J gave up 5 bases, with 11 bases separating them. The CDR3 covers 12 residues. Individuals who donated were healthy Caucasians from Russia aged 6 to 90. Primers used in a second PCR of roughly 6 to 12 cycles were a sample-barcoded 5' primer and a J-beta primer mix. One entry per CDR3 protein results from TCRdb running MiXCR on the 5' RACE reads. The sample holds just over 800,000 distinct CDR3 sequences, 55% to 65% seen once. This specimen belongs to a study of blood T cells in healthy people across ages. Notes on the study in general: Per million T cells, the diversity of TCR beta decreased roughly linearly as age advanced. CMV status of donors was not determined, possibly confounding expanded clonotype changes. A greater number of naive CD4+ cells and higher diversity distinguished long-lived donors from aged donors.

The genes are TRBV29-1 and TRBJ1-1; no clear D. The sequenced sample consisted of blood. This receptor was obtained from a man aged 25-45 years in good health. DNA of the CDR3: TGCAGCGTTGGCCCCGGAGGGACTGAAGCTTTCTTT. This encodes CSVGPGGTEAFF.